The sequence of this T cell receptor (beta chain) was determined in a study of T cell responses to AZD1222 COVID-19 vaccine. Study-wide results and limits: With two AZD1222 doses given, Spike-specific TCR breadth and depth both rose.

Profiling relied on immunoSEQ multiplex PCR, and the TCRdb table lists in-frame clones only, not all of them. Seen here are 95,000 to 150,000 clones, 75% to 90% observed once, and the top ten hold approximately 3.1%. The CDR3 sequence is 16 residues long. Germline CDR1 and CDR2: SGHVS and FNYEAQ. V lost 1 base and J lost 8; bases outside the gene matches: 9. About this clone itself: Antigen: not known.

This material consisted of peripheral blood, taken on day 0 of AZD1222 vaccination. The chain links TRBV7-6 to TRBJ2-3; 10 bases match TRBD2. The clonotype comes from an adult in good health. The CDR3 protein is CASSLEAAGGSGTQYF. CDR3 coding DNA: TGTGCCAGCAGCTTAGAGGCAGCGGGGGGGTCAGGTACGCAGTATTTT. Variable domain in full (rest from reference TRBV7-6 and TRBJ2-3): GAGVSQSPRYKVTKRGQDVALRCDPISGHVSLYWYRQALGQGPEFLTYFNYEAQQDKSGLPNDRFSAERPEGSISTLTIQRTEQRDSAMYRCASSLEAAGGSGTQYFGPGTRLTVL.